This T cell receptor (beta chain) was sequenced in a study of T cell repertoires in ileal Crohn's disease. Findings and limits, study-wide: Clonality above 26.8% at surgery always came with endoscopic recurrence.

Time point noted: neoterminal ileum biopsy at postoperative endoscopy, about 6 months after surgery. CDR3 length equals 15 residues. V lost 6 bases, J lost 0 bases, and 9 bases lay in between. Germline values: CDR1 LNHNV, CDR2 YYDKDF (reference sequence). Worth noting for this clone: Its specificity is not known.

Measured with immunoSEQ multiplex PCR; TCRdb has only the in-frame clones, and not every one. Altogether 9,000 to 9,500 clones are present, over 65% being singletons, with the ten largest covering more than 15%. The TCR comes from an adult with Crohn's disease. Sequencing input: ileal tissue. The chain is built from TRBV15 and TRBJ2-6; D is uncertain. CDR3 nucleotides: TGTGCCACCAGTCCCACTTCCTCTGGGGCCAACGTCCTGACTTTC. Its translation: CATSPTSSGANVLTF.